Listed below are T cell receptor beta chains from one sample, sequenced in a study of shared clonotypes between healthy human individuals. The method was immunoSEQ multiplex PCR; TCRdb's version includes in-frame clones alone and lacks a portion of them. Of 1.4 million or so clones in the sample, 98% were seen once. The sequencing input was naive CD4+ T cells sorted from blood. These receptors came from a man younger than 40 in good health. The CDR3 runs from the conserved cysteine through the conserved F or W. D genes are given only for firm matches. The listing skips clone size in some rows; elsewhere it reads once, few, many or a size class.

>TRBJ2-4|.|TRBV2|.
TGTGCCAGCAGAAAAAGCAGTTGGTTCACGTACTTC
CASRKSSWFTYF
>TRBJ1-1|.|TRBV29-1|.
TGCAGCGTTGGTGGAATTCAGAACACTGAAGCTTTCTTT
CSVGGIQNTEAFF
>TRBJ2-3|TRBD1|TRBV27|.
TGTGCCAGCAGTTTGTTAGGACAGGGATATACAGATACGCAGTATTTT
CASSLLGQGYTDTQYF
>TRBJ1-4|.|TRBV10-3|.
TGTGCCATCAGTGAGTCTTTTACGACGACGGGTAATGAAAAACTGTTTTTT
CAISESFTTTGNEKLFF
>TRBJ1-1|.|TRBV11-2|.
TGTGCCAGCAGCTTATTCGGATACGGCACTGAAGCTTTCTTT
CASSLFGYGTEAFF
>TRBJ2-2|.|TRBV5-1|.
TGCGCCAGCAGCATTACCGGGACACGCATTACCCGGGAGCTGTTTTTT
CASSITGTRITRELFF
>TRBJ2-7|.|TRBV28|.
TGTGCCAGCAGTTTCCTGACAAAAGAGCAGTACTTC
CASSFLTKEQYF
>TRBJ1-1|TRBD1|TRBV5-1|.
TGCGCCAGCAGCGTGGACAGGGTGGGCACTGAAGCTTTCTTT
CASSVDRVGTEAFF
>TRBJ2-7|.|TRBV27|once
TGTGCCAGCAGTTCGCCAGGGATTCCCTACGAGCAGTACTTC
CASSSPGIPYEQYF
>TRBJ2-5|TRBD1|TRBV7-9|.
TGTGCCAGCAGCCCCGGGACAGTAGAGCAAGAGACCCAGTACTTC
CASSPGTVEQETQYF
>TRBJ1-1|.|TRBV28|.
TGTGCCAGCAGTTTAGGCCGGAGAGCCACTGAAGCTTTCTTT
CASSLGRRATEAFF
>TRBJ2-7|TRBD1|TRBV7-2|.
TGTGCCAGCAGCAAGGACAGGCTTCCCCGGGAGCAGTACTTC
CASSKDRLPREQYF
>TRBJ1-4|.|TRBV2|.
TGTGCCAGCAGTGAAGGAGGACTGGGACTGTTTTTT
CASSEGGLGLFF
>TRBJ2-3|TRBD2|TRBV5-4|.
TGTGCCAGCAGCCTGGGGGGGGTCCGTACGCAGTATTTT
CASSLGGVRTQYF
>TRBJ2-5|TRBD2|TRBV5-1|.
TGCGCCAGCAGCTTGGTCGCGGGAGGGGAGGAGACCCAGTACTTC
CASSLVAGGEETQYF
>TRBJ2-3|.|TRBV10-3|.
TGTGCCATCAGTGAGTCTCTGGAGTGGCGCTCAGATACGCAGTATTTT
CAISESLEWRSDTQYF
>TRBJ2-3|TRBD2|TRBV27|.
TGTGCCAGCACCCTTCTGGCGGGAGGGCCGGGGGAAGGGGGTACGCAGTATTTT
CASTLLAGGPGEGGTQYF
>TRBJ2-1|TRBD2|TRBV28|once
TGTGCCAGCAGCGCCCTTAGCGGGACCCTGGCCGATGAGCAGTTCTTC
CASSALSGTLADEQFF
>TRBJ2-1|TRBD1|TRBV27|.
TGTGCCAGCAGTCCCCTAGGACAGGGGGAAGGCAATGAGCAGTTCTTC
CASSPLGQGEGNEQFF
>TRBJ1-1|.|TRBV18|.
TGTGCCAGCTCACCAGATAGACAGTACCGAGAAGCTTTCTTT
CASSPDRQYREAFF
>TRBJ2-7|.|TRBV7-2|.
TGTGCCAGCAGCTTACGGTCATTTTCTCAGAGCTCCTACGAGCAGTACTTC
CASSLRSFSQSSYEQYF
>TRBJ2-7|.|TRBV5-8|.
TGTGCCAGCAGCGCTTACTACGAGCAGTACTTC
CASSAYYEQYF
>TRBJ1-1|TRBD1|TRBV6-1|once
TGTGCCAGCAGGAAACAGGGGGCCAACACTGAAGCTTTCTTT
CASRKQGANTEAFF
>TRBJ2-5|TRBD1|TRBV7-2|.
TGTGCCAGCAGCCGGTCCCGCGACAGGGGAGAGACCCAGTACTTC
CASSRSRDRGETQYF
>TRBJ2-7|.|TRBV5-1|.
TGCGCCAGCAGCCCTGCCGGGACCCGCCGATCTGAGCAGTACTTC
CASSPAGTRRSEQYF
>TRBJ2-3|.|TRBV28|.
TGTGCCAGCAGTTTTGATGGGAGCACAGATACGCAGTATTTT
CASSFDGSTDTQYF
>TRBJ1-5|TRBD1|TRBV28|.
TGTGCCAGCAGTACGTTGGGACAGGTCGGAGGTCAGCCCCAGCATTTT
CASSTLGQVGGQPQHF
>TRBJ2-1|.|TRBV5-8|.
TGTGCCAGCACCCAAACAGGGAGGGAGGTGTCCTACAATGAGCAGTTCTTC
CASTQTGREVSYNEQFF
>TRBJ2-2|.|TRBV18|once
TGTGCCAGCTCACCCACAGCATCGAGCACCGGGGAGCTGTTTTTT
CASSPTASSTGELFF
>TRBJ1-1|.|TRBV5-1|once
TGCGCCAGCAGCTGGCAGGGAAAACCCACTGAAGCTTTCTTT
CASSWQGKPTEAFF
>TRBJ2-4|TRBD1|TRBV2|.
TGTGCCAGCAGGGACAGGGGGATGTACATTCAGTACTTC
CASRDRGMYIQYF
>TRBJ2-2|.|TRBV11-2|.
TGTGCCAGCAGCCCGCTGACAGGGAACACCGGGGAGCTGTTTTTT
CASSPLTGNTGELFF
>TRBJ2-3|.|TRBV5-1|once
TGCGCCAGCAGCCCCGGGTTTAGCGGAGACACAGATACGCAGTATTTT
CASSPGFSGDTDTQYF
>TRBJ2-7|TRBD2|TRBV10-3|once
TGTGCCATCAGTGAGTCGGGACTAGCGGCTTACGAGCAGTACTTC
CAISESGLAAYEQYF
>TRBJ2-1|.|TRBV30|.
TGTGCCTGGAAAGAGGGGCGAAACTACAATGAGCAGTTCTTC
CAWKEGRNYNEQFF
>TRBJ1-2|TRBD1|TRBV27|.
TGTGCCAGCAAATCCGACAGGGGAGGTGGCTACACCTTC
CASKSDRGGGYTF
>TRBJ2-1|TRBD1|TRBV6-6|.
TGTGCCAGCAGTTACGCGGGACAGGGGTTAAATGAGCAGTTCTTC
CASSYAGQGLNEQFF
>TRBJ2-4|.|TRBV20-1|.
TGCAGTGCCAGCGACAGTAATTTTCAGTACTTC
CSASDSNFQYF
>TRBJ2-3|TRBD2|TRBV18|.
TGTGCCAGCTCACCTGGGACTAGCGGGAGCTCAGATACGCAGTATTTT
CASSPGTSGSSDTQYF
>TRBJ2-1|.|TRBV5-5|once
TGTGCCAGCAGCGTGGCTACCAATGAGCAGTTCTTC
CASSVATNEQFF
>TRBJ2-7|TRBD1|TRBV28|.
TGTGCCAGCACCTTGAGAGGGGGCGCCTACGAGCAGTACTTC
CASTLRGGAYEQYF
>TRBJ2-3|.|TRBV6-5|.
TGTGCCAGCAGTTACTCGCAAGTCTCCAGCACAGATACGCAGTATTTT
CASSYSQVSSTDTQYF
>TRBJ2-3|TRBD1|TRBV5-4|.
TGTGCCAGCAGTTCTCGGACAGGGCGAGGCACAGATACGCAGTATTTT
CASSSRTGRGTDTQYF
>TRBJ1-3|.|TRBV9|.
TGTGCCAGCAGCGTTTTAGGGTCAATCTCTGGAAACACCATATATTTT
CASSVLGSISGNTIYF
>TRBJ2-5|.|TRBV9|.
TGTGCCAGCAGCGGAACTAGTTTGGGGACCCAGTACTTC
CASSGTSLGTQYF
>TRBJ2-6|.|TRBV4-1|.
TGCGCCAGCAGCCAAGTGCCGGGGGCTGGGGCCAACGTCCTGACTTTC
CASSQVPGAGANVLTF
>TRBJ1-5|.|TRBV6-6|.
TGTGCCAGCAGTTACCTCGGAGGGGGCAATCAGCCCCAGCATTTT
CASSYLGGGNQPQHF
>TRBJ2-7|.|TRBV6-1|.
TGTGCCAGCTTACGCACTCTAGGGGAGCAGTACTTC
CASLRTLGEQYF
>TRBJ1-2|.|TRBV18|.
TGTGCCAGCTCATCAGGGGAGAACTATGGCTACACCTTC
CASSSGENYGYTF
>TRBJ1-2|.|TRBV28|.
TGTGCCAGCAGTTTAAGAGCAGACGAAAATGGCTACACCTTC
CASSLRADENGYTF